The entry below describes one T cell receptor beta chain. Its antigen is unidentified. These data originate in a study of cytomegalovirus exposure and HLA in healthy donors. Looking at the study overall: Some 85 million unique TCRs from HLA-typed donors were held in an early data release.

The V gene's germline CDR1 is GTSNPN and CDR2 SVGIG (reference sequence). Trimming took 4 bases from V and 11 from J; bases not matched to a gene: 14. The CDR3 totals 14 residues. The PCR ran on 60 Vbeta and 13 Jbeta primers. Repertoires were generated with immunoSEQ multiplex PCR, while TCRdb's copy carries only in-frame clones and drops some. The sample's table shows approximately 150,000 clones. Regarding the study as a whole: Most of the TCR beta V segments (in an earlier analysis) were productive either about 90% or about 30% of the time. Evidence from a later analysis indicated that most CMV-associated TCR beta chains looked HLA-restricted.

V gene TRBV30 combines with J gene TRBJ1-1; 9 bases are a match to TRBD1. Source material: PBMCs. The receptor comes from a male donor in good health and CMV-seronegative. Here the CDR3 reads CAWTNRDRVFRAFF. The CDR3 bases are TGTGCCTGGACTAACCGGGACAGGGTTTTCAGGGCTTTCTTT. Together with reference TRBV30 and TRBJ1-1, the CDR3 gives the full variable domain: SQTIHQWPATLVQPVGSPLSLECTVEGTSNPNLYWYRQAAGRGLQLLFYSVGIGQISSEVPQNLSASRPQDRQFILSSKKLLLSDSGFYLCAWTNRDRVFRAFFGQGTRLTVV.